These 25 T cell receptor beta chains originate from one sample sequenced in a study of shared clonotypes between healthy human individuals. The data were produced by immunoSEQ multiplex PCR, yet TCRdb's version contains in-frame clones alone and is incomplete. The table has some 2,500,000 clones, around 90% seen once; the top ten hold roughly 0.34%. Specimen: naive CD4+ T cells from PBMCs. The sample's subset: CD45RA+ positively selected. Source of these receptors: a man between 18 and 35 years old in good health. Some clones in this sample may be carry-over from other donors' samples.

This chain joins TRBV18 and TRBJ2-1; D possibly matches TRBD1 or TRBD2 (5 bases each). CDR1 KGHSH and CDR2 LQKENI come from the germline V gene. Trimming pared 2 bases from V and 4 bases from J, leaving 12 bases between. This CDR3 spans 15 amino acids. The CDR3 loop reads CASSPIRGEYNEQFF. CDR3 coding DNA: TGTGCCAGCTCACCAATCCGAGGGGAGTACAATGAGCAGTTCTTC.

The rearrangement uses TRBV23-1 and TRBJ2-5; D unresolved. Being an ORF, TRBV23-1 has a function that is uncertain. V lost 4 bases, J lost 4 bases, and 19 bases lay in between. CDR3 length equals 16 residues. CDR3 region: CASSRVRLAVRETQYF. In nucleotides, the CDR3 is TGCGCCAGCAGTCGGGTCCGACTTGCGGTGAGAGAGACCCAGTACTTC.

DNA for the CDR3: TGTGCCAGCAGTCCTCAGGGAGCTAACTATGGCTACACCTTC. This encodes CASSPQGANYGYTF. The chain couples TRBV2 to TRBJ1-2, with D tentatively TRBD1 (5 bases). This CDR3 is built from 14 residues. The germline CDR1 and CDR2 sequences are SNHLY and FYNNEI. The V end was cut by 5 bases, the J end by 0 bases, with 10 bases between.

This chain joins TRBV6-4 and TRBJ2-1, with 8 bases identical to TRBD2. V gave up 8 bases and J gave up 4 bases; unmatched junction bases: 7. CDR3 length: 14 residues. Germline lookup yields CDR1 MRHNA and CDR2 SNTAGT. CDR3 protein: CASSPTSEYNEQFF. Written as DNA, the CDR3 is TGTGCCAGCTCCCCGACTAGCGAGTACAATGAGCAGTTCTTC.

The chain has TRBV5-1 and TRBJ2-1, with 14 bases aligning to TRBD2. This CDR3 has 18 residues. Looked up from germline, CDR1 is SGHRS and CDR2 is YFSETQ. V shed 3 bases, J shed 0 bases, and the junction held 5 bases outside the gene matches. CDR3 amino acids: CASSWRLAGGPSYNEQFF. The CDR3 coding sequence is TGCGCCAGCAGCTGGCGACTAGCGGGAGGGCCCTCCTACAATGAGCAGTTCTTC.

On this clone itself: A much larger clone is a single base away; this may be a read error. The genes are TRBV13 and TRBJ1-1; possibly TRBD1 for D (5 bases). Trimming cost V 0 bases and J 3 bases, with 5 bases left between them. Germline V lookup: CDR1 PRHDT, CDR2 FYEKMQ (reference sequence). The CDR3 spans 13 residues. The CDR3 DNA reads as TGTGCCAGCAGCTTAGGAGGGGACACTGAAGCTTTCTTT. The encoded protein is CASSLGGDTEAFF.

This chain uses TRBV4-1 with TRBJ2-3; perhaps TRBD2 as D (5 bases). Germline V gene lookup returns CDR1 MGHRA and CDR2 YSYEKL. CDR3 length: 15 amino acids. V lost 5 bases and J lost 3, with 15 bases in between. CDR3 sequence: CASSSGSGSTDTQYF. CDR3 nucleotides: TGCGCCAGCAGCTCTGGGAGCGGTTCGACAGATACGCAGTATTTT.

The chain recombines TRBV6-6 with TRBJ1-3; D remains ambiguous. The V end was cut by 5 bases, the J end by 0 bases, with 11 bases between. The CDR3 spans 15 residues. Germline V gives CDR1 MNHNY, CDR2 SVGAGI (reference sequence). The CDR3 protein is CASSQGSNSGNTIYF. In nucleotides, the CDR3 is TGTGCCAGCAGTCAAGGGAGTAACTCTGGAAACACCATATATTTT.

This chain links TRBV7-2 with TRBJ2-3, with unresolved D. CDR3 length: 15 residues. Trimming took off 4 bases at V and 0 bases at J, with 11 bases between the two ends. Germline V CDR1 and CDR2: SGHTA, FQGNSA. This CDR3 is CASSSDGLSTDTQYF. CDR3 in DNA: TGTGCCAGCAGCTCAGATGGGCTGAGCACAGATACGCAGTATTTT.

The genes are TRBV7-9 and TRBJ2-1; D is unclear. This CDR3 has 15 amino acids. The ends were cut back, 5 bases at V and 2 bases at J, with 13 bases in the middle. Germline loops: CDR1 SEHNR, CDR2 FQNEAQ (reference sequence). This CDR3 reads CASSPVNVAYNEQFF. CDR3 nucleotides: TGTGCCAGCAGCCCGGTGAATGTGGCCTACAATGAGCAGTTCTTC.

This clone was detected once. V gene TRBV4-3 combines with J gene TRBJ2-5; 7 bases agree with TRBD2. CDR1 is LGHNA and CDR2 is YSLEER in the germline V gene. V trimming: 4 bases; J trimming: 0 bases; junction bases outside the gene matches: 5. The CDR3 loop spans 15 amino acids. The CDR3 here is CASSRHGGYQETQYF. The CDR3 DNA sequence: TGCGCCAGCAGCCGTCACGGGGGGTACCAAGAGACCCAGTACTTC.

The chain has TRBV28 and TRBJ1-5; TRBD1 agrees at 10 bases. There are 21 residues in the CDR3. The germline V gene encodes CDR1 MDHEN and CDR2 SYDVKM. The J segment lost 2 bases and the V segment lost 5 bases, leaving 21 bases of the junction unmatched. The CDR3 region has the DNA TGTGCCAGCAGTATCCACCGCCCAGGGACAGGGGAGTACATCGGCAATCAGCCCCAGCATTTT. It translates to CASSIHRPGTGEYIGNQPQHF.

The chain is built from TRBV6-4 and TRBJ1-2; 9 bases are a match to TRBD1. V lost 6 bases to trimming and J lost 8 bases; unmatched junction nucleotides: 4. The CDR3 length is 12 residues. Germline assignment: CDR1 MRHNA and CDR2 SNTAGT. Written as DNA, the CDR3 is TGTGCCAGCAGGGACAGGGGTAGGGGCTACACCTTC. The encoded protein is CASRDRGRGYTF.

The rearrangement uses TRBV5-1 and TRBJ2-4, with D possibly being TRBD1 or TRBD2 (6 bases each). CDR1 is SGHRS and CDR2 is YFSETQ in the germline V gene. The germline V and J ends were trimmed by 0 bases and 6 bases, with 16 bases remaining between them. The CDR3 loop spans 16 amino acids. The CDR3 nucleotides read TGCGCCAGCAGCTTGGATTTGCGCAGGGGAGGAAACATTCAGTACTTC. Protein: CASSLDLRRGGNIQYF. The complete variable domain, with remaining parts taken from reference TRBV5-1 and TRBJ2-4, reads KAGVTQTPRYLIKTRGQQVTLSCSPISGHRSVSWYQQTPGQGLQFLFEYFSETQRNKGNFPGRFSGRQFSNSRSEMNVSTLELGDSALYLCASSLDLRRGGNIQYFGAGTRLSVL.

The chain joins TRBV28 to TRBJ2-7, with TRBD1 matching 8 bases. V trimming: 7 bases; J trimming: 3 bases; junction bases outside the gene matches: 8. Germline V lookup: CDR1 MDHEN, CDR2 SYDVKM. The CDR3 sequence is 14 residues long. The CDR3 nucleotides are TGTGCCAGCACCTTGACAGGGGCAATCTACGAGCAGTACTTC. Translating gives CASTLTGAIYEQYF.

The chain carries TRBV5-6 and TRBJ1-5; 7 nucleotides align to TRBD1. The CDR3 has 14 residues. The junction had 6 bases not matched to a gene; V was cut back by 4 bases and J by 5 bases. The germline CDR1 and CDR2 sequences are SGHDT and YYEEEE. The CDR3 DNA reads TGTGCCAGCAGCCGCGGACAGGTTCATCAGCCCCAGCATTTT. Amino acids: CASSRGQVHQPQHF.

The J gene is TRBJ2-7, the V gene TRBV7-9; weak D call: TRBD2 (5 bases). Trimming pared 6 bases from V and 4 bases from J, leaving 19 bases between. The CDR3 is 15 amino acids. Per the germline V gene, CDR1 is SEHNR and CDR2 is FQNEAQ (reference sequence). DNA of the CDR3: TGTGCCAGCAGGTCCGGGAAGGAATCGCCATACGAGCAGTACTTC. It specifies CASRSGKESPYEQYF. Together with reference TRBV7-9 and TRBJ2-7, the CDR3 gives the full variable domain: DTGVSQNPRHKITKRGQNVTFRCDPISEHNRLYWYRQTLGQGPEFLTYFQNEAQLEKSRLLSDRFSAERPKGSFSTLEIQRTEQGDSAMYLCASRSGKESPYEQYFGPGTRLTVT.

To note about this clone: Other nucleotide sequences from this sample produce the same CDR3. The chain joins TRBV5-4 to TRBJ2-7; 8 bases match TRBD2. The CDR3 contains 15 residues. With 0 bases clipped from V and 4 bases from J, the junction kept 6 bases outside the gene matches. The V gene's germline CDR1 is SGHNT and CDR2 YYREEE (reference sequence). The CDR3 protein is CASSLGITSGYEQYF. DNA of the CDR3: TGTGCCAGCAGCTTGGGGATAACTAGCGGATACGAGCAGTACTTC.

About this clone: Being one base from a much bigger clone, this may be a read error. The sample has other DNA sequences that encode this CDR3 too. J is TRBJ1-1 and V is TRBV9; no clear D gene. This CDR3 is 13 amino acids long. CDR1 is SGDLS and CDR2 is YYNGEE in the germline V gene. Trimming removed 1 base from V and 1 base from J, with 5 bases in between. The CDR3 DNA reads as TGTGCCAGCAGCGTAAGCAGGAACACTGAAGCTTTCTTT. As protein: CASSVSRNTEAFF.

This clone was recorded a few times. The sample has other DNA sequences that encode this CDR3 too. The rearrangement links TRBV19 to TRBJ2-7, with 10 bases fitting TRBD2. V lost 3 bases and J lost 3; bases outside the gene matches: 5. Germline V CDR1 and CDR2: LNHDA, SQIVND (reference sequence). This CDR3 is 15 amino acids long. The chain's CDR3 is CASSIRASGSYEQYF. In DNA form, the CDR3 reads TGTGCCAGTAGTATTAGGGCTAGCGGGAGCTACGAGCAGTACTTC. The full variable domain, with the rest looked up from reference TRBV19 and TRBJ2-7, is DGGITQSPKYLFRKEGQNVTLSCEQNLNHDAMYWYRQDPGQGLRLIYYSQIVNDFQKGDIAEGYSVSREKKESFPLTVTSAQKNPTAFYLCASSIRASGSYEQYFGPGTRLTVT.

The chain uses TRBV19 and TRBJ2-2; D possibly corresponds to TRBD2 (5 bases). CDR1 and CDR2 from the germline V gene are LNHDA and SQIVND (reference sequence). CDR3 length: 18 amino acids. V shed 3 bases and J shed 4 bases, with 21 bases lying between them. CDR3 coding DNA: TGTGCCAGTAGTATTCTAGCAGGCGCCTTGCGTGGCACCGGGGAGCTGTTTTTT. Translating it yields CASSILAGALRGTGELFF.

The chain recombines TRBV6-5 with TRBJ1-1; D not resolved. The CDR3 covers 12 residues. CDR1 MNHEY and CDR2 SVGAGI come from the germline V gene. The V and J ends lost 6 bases and 9 bases respectively, with 14 bases between them. Written as DNA, the CDR3 is TGTGCCAGCAGACCCAACCCCCTTAAAGCTTTCTTT. Protein sequence: CASRPNPLKAFF.

This chain connects TRBV6-1 to TRBJ2-7; TRBD1 agrees at 12 bases. The CDR3 runs to 14 residues. V lost 6 bases to trimming and J lost 4 bases; unmatched junction nucleotides: 4. Germline V gene data show CDR1 as MNHNS and CDR2 as SASEGT. CDR3 sequence reads: CASSRDRGLYEQYF. The CDR3 nucleotides read TGTGCCAGCAGCCGGGACAGGGGGCTATACGAGCAGTACTTC.

The rearrangement joins TRBV30 to TRBJ1-2, with 9 bases that match TRBD1. CDR1 is GTSNPN and CDR2 is SVGIG in the germline V gene (reference sequence). The CDR3 consists of 15 residues. Trimming at V came to 2 bases and at J to 8 bases, leaving 12 bases not matched to a gene. CDR3 sequence (DNA): TGTGCCTGGAGTCGCGGAGCGAGACAGGGGGAGGGCTACACCTTC. Translated: CAWSRGARQGEGYTF.

The chain recombines TRBV5-1 with TRBJ2-1; D not resolved. CDR3 length equals 14 residues. The germline CDR1 and CDR2 sequences are SGHRS and YFSETQ. V was clipped by 4 bases and J by 5 bases, with 13 bases between them. The CDR3 is CASSQTSSHNEQFF. The CDR3 nucleotides read TGCGCCAGCAGCCAGACAAGCTCACACAATGAGCAGTTCTTC.